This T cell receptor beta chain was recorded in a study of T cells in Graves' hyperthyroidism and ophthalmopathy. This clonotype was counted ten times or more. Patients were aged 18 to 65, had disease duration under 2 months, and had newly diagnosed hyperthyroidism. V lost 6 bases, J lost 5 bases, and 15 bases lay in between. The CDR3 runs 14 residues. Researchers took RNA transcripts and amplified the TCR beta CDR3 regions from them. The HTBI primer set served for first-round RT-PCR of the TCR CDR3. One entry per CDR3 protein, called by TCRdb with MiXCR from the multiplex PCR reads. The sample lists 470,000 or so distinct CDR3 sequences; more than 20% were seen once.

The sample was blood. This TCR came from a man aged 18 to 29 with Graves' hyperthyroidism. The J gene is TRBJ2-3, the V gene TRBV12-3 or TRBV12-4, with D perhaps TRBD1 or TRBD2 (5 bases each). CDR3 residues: CASRGPAVRDTQYF. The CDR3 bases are TGTGCCAGCAGGGGACCAGCGGTGCGAGATACGCAGTATTTT.